This TCR beta chain comes out of a study of blood T cells in healthy people across ages. Germline CDR1 and CDR2: MGHDK and SYGVNS. V was trimmed by 5 bases and J by 6 bases, leaving 10 bases between them. There are 12 residues in the CDR3. A second about 7 to 11 cycle PCR used barcoded and J-beta primers. TCRdb passed the 5' RACE reads through MiXCR, listing each CDR3 protein once. This sample has fewer than 1,200,000 distinct CDR3 sequences, with around 25% found just once. In each sample, at least 7 million PBMCs were isolated. This sample was also put to use in a study of T cells of mothers and their children. From that study: Donors were three healthy Caucasian mothers and their six children. Sequencing got over 9 million TCR beta CDR3 reads from each mother and a few million from each child.

The chain recombines TRBV25-1 with TRBJ1-1; D is unclear. The sequencing input was blood. The receptor was isolated from a girl aged 2 to 9 in good health. This CDR3 is CASSLTLAEAFF. The CDR3 bases are TGTGCCAGCAGTTTGACCCTCGCTGAAGCTTTCTTT. Drawing the rest from reference TRBV25-1 and TRBJ1-1, the complete variable domain is EADIYQTPRYLVIGTGKKITLECSQTMGHDKMYWYQQDPGMELHLIHYSYGVNSTEKGDLSSESTVSRIRTEHFPLTLESARPSHTSQYLCASSLTLAEAFFGQGTRLTVV.